These 23 T cell receptor beta chains were sequenced from one sample in a study of T cell responses to AZD1222 COVID-19 vaccine (dated by TCRdb to the early 2020s). The time point label, as the study defines it: about 28 days (+/-7) after the second vaccine dose. Receptors were amplified or captured by the immunoSEQ multiplex PCR assay. What TCRdb holds here is the immuneACCESS table cut down to in-frame rearrangements. Part of the clones is not present; checked against another copy, under half of the missing clones reflect an unresolved V gene, and the others are unexplained. The sample profile shows around 160,000 clones; around 92% of them were found once. Jointly, the top ten make up 1.3% of the sample. This specimen was peripheral blood, taken 28 days after the second AZD1222 dose. These receptors were obtained from an adult who received the AZD1222 COVID-19 vaccine.

This chain joins TRBV5-5 and TRBJ2-5, with 7 bases aligning to TRBD2. The junction had 12 bases not matched to a gene; V was cut back by 5 bases and J by 2 bases. Germline-derived CDR1 and CDR2 are SGHKS and YYEKEE (reference sequence). The CDR3 loop spans 16 amino acids. The CDR3 spells CASSFGPRDYQETQYF. Here the CDR3 DNA reads TGTGCCAGCAGTTTTGGCCCCCGGGACTATCAAGAGACCCAGTACTTC.

The V gene is TRBV6-5, the J gene TRBJ1-1; perhaps TRBD1 as D (5 bases). The CDR3 length is 14 residues. Germline CDR1 reads MNHEY; CDR2 reads SVGAGI. V was shortened by 4 bases and J by 2 bases, with 11 bases between the two germline ends. CDR3 bases: TGTGCCAGCAGTTTGGGACCTGTTAACACTGAAGCTTTCTTT. This encodes CASSLGPVNTEAFF.

The V call is TRBV11-2, the J call TRBJ1-2; D is possibly TRBD1 (5 bases). Per the germline V gene, CDR1 is SGHAT and CDR2 is FQNNGV. Trimming took 5 bases from V and 8 from J, leaving 18 bases between them. This CDR3 is 14 amino acids long. This chain's CDR3 is CASSPAAGSWGYTF. Written as DNA, the CDR3 is TGTGCCAGCAGCCCCGCTGCAGGGTCCTGGGGCTACACCTTC.

The V and J genes are TRBV7-2 and TRBJ1-2; 8 bases map to TRBD1. J lost 2 bases, V lost 3 bases, and 8 bases had no gene match. This CDR3 is 16 amino acids long. Germline values: CDR1 SGHTA, CDR2 FQGNSA. The CDR3 sequence is CASSFPPGQGNYGYTF. CDR3 bases: TGTGCCAGCAGCTTTCCCCCAGGACAGGGAAACTATGGCTACACCTTC.

V gene TRBV10-3 combines with J gene TRBJ2-2; perhaps D is TRBD1 or TRBD2 (5 bases each). The V gene lost 6 bases and the J gene lost 5 bases, with 13 bases spanning the gap. The CDR3 runs 14 residues. CDR1 is ENHRY and CDR2 is SYGVKD in the germline V gene. The CDR3 sequence: CAIRGVGRTGELFF. As DNA, the CDR3 is TGTGCCATCAGGGGAGTGGGACGAACCGGGGAGCTGTTTTTT.

The chain joins TRBV5-8 to TRBJ2-7; TRBD2 matches 14 bases. This CDR3 has 15 amino acids. With 2 bases clipped from V and 6 bases from J, the junction kept 4 bases outside the gene matches. The germline V gene encodes CDR1 SGHTS and CDR2 YDEGEE. The CDR3 sequence is CASSLPTSGRGEQYF. The CDR3, as DNA: TGTGCCAGCAGCTTACCGACTAGCGGGAGGGGCGAGCAGTACTTC.

This chain links TRBV12-2 with TRBJ2-7; no DNA check was done on the table's D call, TRBD2. TRBV12-2 is designated a pseudogene. The CDR3 runs 14 residues. CDR3 protein: CASRGASGPYEQYF. CDR3 DNA sequence: TGTGCAAGTCGTGGGGCTAGCGGCCCTTACGAGCAGTACTTC.

The chain joins TRBV18 to TRBJ1-1; D uncertain. Trimming removed 2 bases from V and 4 bases from J, with 17 bases in between. Germline V gene sequence: CDR1 KGHSH, CDR2 LQKENI. The CDR3 is 16 amino acids. CDR3 bases: TGTGCCAGCTCACCAATTATAGTCAGTTCGAGCACTGAAGCTTTCTTT. It specifies CASSPIIVSSSTEAFF.

CDR3 amino acids: CASSQDRGGAGELFF. For the CDR3, the DNA is TGTGCCAGCAGCCAAGATCGCGGGGGGGCCGGGGAGCTGTTTTTT. This rearrangement joins TRBV4-2 to TRBJ2-2; TRBD2 agrees at 9 bases. The CDR3 length is 15 residues. Germline values: CDR1 LGHNA, CDR2 YNFKEQ. With 0 bases clipped from V and 6 bases from J, the junction kept 2 bases outside the gene matches.

This chain links TRBV5-1 with TRBJ1-2, with a weak D call TRBD1 (6 bases). The V gene lost 4 bases and the J gene lost 2 bases, with 18 bases spanning the gap. CDR1 and CDR2 from the germline V gene are SGHRS and YFSETQ. The CDR3 is 16 residues long. CDR3 coding DNA: TGCGCCAGCAGCCTTGGGGGGCTCAGCCCGAACTATGGCTACACCTTC. Translation gives CASSLGGLSPNYGYTF.

This chain links TRBV4-3 with TRBJ2-1; 9 positions agree with TRBD2. V trimming: 0 bases; J trimming: 6 bases; junction bases outside the gene matches: 6. Germline lookup yields CDR1 LGHNA and CDR2 YSLEER. CDR3 length: 16 amino acids. The CDR3 region is CASSQDLIAGANEQFF. The CDR3 DNA is TGCGCCAGCAGCCAAGATCTAATAGCGGGAGCCAATGAGCAGTTCTTC.

The CDR3 loop is CASSRPGAYNEQFF. The DNA of the CDR3 is TGTGCCAGCAGCCGCCCAGGGGCCTACAATGAGCAGTTCTTC. The V and J genes are TRBV3-1 (or the pseudogene TRBV3-2) and TRBJ2-1; a weak D match, TRBD1 (6 bases). Germline V gives CDR1 LGHDT, CDR2 YNNKEL (reference sequence). V was shortened by 4 bases and J by 2 bases, with 9 bases between the two germline ends. This CDR3 is 14 amino acids long.

This rearrangement joins TRBV12-1 to TRBJ1-2. TRBV12-1 is deemed a pseudogene. CDR3 length equals 13 residues. The CDR3, as DNA: TGTGCCAGCAGCTGGACGGTTCGATATGGCTACACCTTC. This codes for CASSWTVRYGYTF.

This chain joins TRBV7-2 and TRBJ2-5; perhaps D is TRBD1 or TRBD2 (5 bases each). In germline, CDR1 is SGHTA, CDR2 FQGNSA. V lost 3 bases, J lost 5 bases, and 16 bases lay in between. The CDR3 extends over 15 amino acids. CDR3 DNA sequence: TGTGCCAGCAGCTTTTCACGGGACCCCTTCGAGACCCAGTACTTC. The encoded protein is CASSFSRDPFETQYF.

V is TRBV6-1 and J is TRBJ1-2, with D perhaps TRBD1 (6 bases). The CDR3 covers 13 residues. Per the germline V gene, CDR1 is MNHNS and CDR2 is SASEGT. With 3 bases removed from V and 8 bases from J, the gap between germline ends came to 13 bases. CDR3 coding DNA: TGTGCCAGCAGTGAGTTGGGGGCCGTCGGCTACACCTTC. It yields the protein CASSELGAVGYTF.

The rearrangement links TRBV5-6 to TRBJ2-7; D may match TRBD1 or TRBD2 (5 bases each). V was pared by 0 bases and J by 7 bases, with 17 bases between. Looked up from germline, CDR1 is SGHDT and CDR2 is YYEEEE. This CDR3 has 15 amino acids. The CDR3 DNA is TGTGCCAGCAGCTTGGTGGACGGGGCCTACGATGAGCAGTACTTC. It yields the protein CASSLVDGAYDEQYF. Based on the CDR3 plus reference TRBV5-6 and TRBJ2-7, the full variable domain is DAGVTQSPTHLIKTRGQQVTLRCSPKSGHDTVSWYQQALGQGPQFIFQYYEEEERQRGNFPDRFSGHQFPNYSSELNVNALLLGDSALYLCASSLVDGAYDEQYFGPGTRLTVT.

This clone was observed a single time. The chain joins TRBV4-1 to TRBJ1-6; D ambiguous. Trimming shortened V by 2 bases and J by 7 bases, and 18 bases separated the two germline ends. CDR1 and CDR2 (germline): MGHRA, YSYEKL. The CDR3 is 17 amino acids. CDR3 protein: CASSQSPPRLGNSPLHF. The CDR3 nucleotides are TGCGCCAGCAGCCAATCCCCCCCCAGGCTGGGCAATTCACCCCTCCACTTT.

The chain recombines TRBV29-1 with TRBJ1-2; D possibly corresponds to TRBD1 (5 bases). CDR1 and CDR2 from the germline V gene are SQVTM and ANQGSEA. V was clipped by 8 bases and J by 0 bases, with 13 bases between them. CDR3 length: 13 amino acids. Here the CDR3 reads CSITGSSNYGYTF. The CDR3 DNA reads as TGCAGCATAACAGGATCCTCTAACTATGGCTACACCTTC. Full variable domain (missing parts from reference TRBV29-1 and TRBJ1-2): SAVISQKPSRDICQRGTSLTIQCQVDSQVTMMFWYRQQPGQSLTLIATANQGSEATYESGFVIDKFPISRPNLTFSTLTVSNMSPEDSSIYLCSITGSSNYGYTFGSGTRLTVV.

The chain has TRBV30 and TRBJ2-7; D possibly corresponds to TRBD2 (6 bases). V was trimmed by 0 bases and J by 4 bases, leaving 19 bases between them. CDR3 length equals 16 residues. CDR1 and CDR2 (germline): GTSNPN, SVGIG (reference sequence). The DNA for the CDR3 is TGTGCCTGGAGTGTCCGAACTAGCACGTCCCCTTACGAGCAGTACTTC. It translates to CAWSVRTSTSPYEQYF.

The chain has TRBV6-5 and TRBJ2-7; 9 nucleotides align to TRBD1. Germline values: CDR1 MNHEY, CDR2 SVGAGI. This CDR3 is built from 15 residues. The J segment lost 6 bases and the V segment lost 5 bases, leaving 11 bases of the junction unmatched. As DNA, the CDR3 is TGTGCCAGCAGTCCGCGGTTACAGGGGGCGAGCGAGCAGTACTTC. Translating it yields CASSPRLQGASEQYF.

This chain links TRBV7-3 with TRBJ2-3; D unclear. This CDR3 comprises 15 residues. V was pared by 1 base and J by 1 base, with 9 bases between. The germline CDR1 and CDR2 sequences are SGHTA and FQGTGA. The CDR3: CASSLRSRGTDTQYF. CDR3 nucleotides: TGTGCCAGCAGCTTAAGAAGCCGCGGCACAGATACGCAGTATTTT.

The chain has TRBV7-2 and TRBJ2-7; 8 bases are a match to TRBD2. The CDR3 spans 15 residues. The V and J ends lost 0 bases and 2 bases, in that order; junction bases with no gene match: 3. Germline assignment: CDR1 SGHTA and CDR2 FQGNSA. CDR3 sequence reads: CASSLAAGGTYEQYF. DNA for the CDR3: TGTGCCAGCAGCTTAGCGGCGGGAGGTACCTACGAGCAGTACTTC.

This chain links TRBV7-3 with TRBJ2-3; D call uncertain. V was pared by 5 bases and J by 2 bases, with 11 bases between. Germline values: CDR1 SGHTA, CDR2 FQGTGA. The CDR3 contains 14 residues. CDR3 sequence: CASSPNGPTDTQYF. Written as DNA, the CDR3 is TGTGCCAGCAGCCCGAATGGACCCACAGATACGCAGTATTTT.